This entry is about one T cell receptor beta chain. Its antigen remains unidentified. The data were taken from a study of graft-versus-host responses after intestinal transplantation. The study's findings and limits: Subjects displaying graft-donor T cell macrochimerism possessed elevated graft-versus-host to host-versus-graft clonal ratios inside allografts. Recipient marrow showed GvH clones, some seen first in ileum or blood.

Libraries were prepared by immunoSEQ multiplex PCR; TCRdb keeps only in-frame clonotypes and omits some of them. The table lists 55,000 to 70,000 clones, about 93% of them singletons. Source: PBMCs, taken 118 to 130 days after intestinal transplantation. The TCR was taken from a human patient who received an intestinal transplant, so some T cells may come from the graft donor.

CDR3 residues: CASRVSGGSYEQYF. The DNA for the CDR3 is TGCGCCAGCAGGGTATCAGGGGGATCCTACGAGCAGTACTTC. This chain connects TRBV5-1 to TRBJ2-7, with 7 bases that match TRBD1. The length of the CDR3 is 14 residues. J gave up 1 base and V 5 bases, and 6 bases lay outside the gene matches. From germline, CDR1 is SGHRS and CDR2 YFSETQ.